A single sample gave rise to the 25 T cell receptor beta chains below, sequenced in a study of OX40 agonist ivuxolimab in advanced cancers. Clones were read by immunoSEQ multiplex PCR, and TCRdb kept only the in-frame ones, dropping some. The sample holds 72,000 or so clones, 70% to 90% seen once. The material sequenced was CD4+ or CD8+ T cells sorted from blood, taken in a trial of the OX40 agonist ivuxolimab. These receptors were taken from an adult with an advanced solid tumor such as melanoma, head and neck, liver or kidney cancer.

This sequence joins TRBV19 and TRBJ2-6, with 7 bases aligning to TRBD1. In germline, CDR1 is LNHDA, CDR2 SQIVND (reference sequence). Losses at the gene ends were 8 bases for V and 0 bases for J; bases not matched to a gene: 4. CDR3 size: 15 residues. The CDR3 DNA reads TGTGCCAGTGCACCAGGGGGCTCTGGGGCCAACGTCCTGACTTTC. This sequence encodes CASAPGGSGANVLTF.

CDR3 sequence reads: CASIHSGSLSSYGYTF. Written as DNA, the CDR3 is TGTGCCAGCATCCACTCCGGGTCCCTCAGCTCCTATGGCTACACCTTC. The chain uses TRBV28 and TRBJ1-2; no definite D call. The CDR3 loop spans 16 amino acids. Trimming shortened V by 7 bases and J by 4 bases, and 22 bases separated the two germline ends. Germline V gives CDR1 MDHEN, CDR2 SYDVKM.

The genes are TRBV7-2 and TRBJ2-7, with D possibly TRBD2 on 5 matching bases. CDR3 size: 13 residues. V lost 0 bases and J 4 bases, leaving 7 bases between the germline ends. Germline values: CDR1 SGHTA, CDR2 FQGNSA. This CDR3 reads CASSLAPGYEQYF. In nucleotides, the CDR3 is TGTGCCAGCAGCTTAGCCCCGGGGTACGAGCAGTACTTC.

The rearrangement links TRBV7-2 to TRBJ2-2; TRBD2 agrees at 12 bases. CDR3 length: 19 amino acids. V trimming: 5 bases; J trimming: 1 base; junction bases outside the gene matches: 11. Per germline, CDR1 SGHTA and CDR2 FQGNSA. CDR3 residues: CASSLRASGGALNTGELFF. CDR3 DNA: TGTGCCAGCAGCCTCCGGGCTAGCGGGGGGGCCTTGAACACCGGGGAGCTGTTTTTT.

This sequence joins TRBV28 and TRBJ1-2; D gene uncertain. CDR1 and CDR2 from the germline V gene are MDHEN and SYDVKM. This CDR3 comprises 14 residues. Trimming left V 11 bases short and J 2 bases short, with 18 bases between. In nucleotides, the CDR3 is TGTGCCTCATCCCCCGCCACGACAAACTATGGCTACACCTTC. It yields the protein CASSPATTNYGYTF.

This chain uses TRBV18 with TRBJ2-1, with 9 bases that match TRBD2. J gave up 4 bases and V 2 bases, and 6 bases lay outside the gene matches. Germline CDR1 KGHSH, CDR2 LQKENI. The CDR3 runs to 16 residues. The CDR3 spells CASSPMGTSYYNEQFF. CDR3 DNA sequence: TGTGCCAGCTCACCAATGGGGACTAGCTATTACAATGAGCAGTTCTTC.

The chain links TRBV30 to TRBJ2-4; unclear D gene. The germline V and J ends were trimmed by 4 bases and 0 bases, with 7 bases remaining between them. The CDR3 contains 13 residues. Germline V lookup: CDR1 GTSNPN, CDR2 SVGIG (reference sequence). The CDR3 loop reads CAWTALAKNIQYF. In DNA form, the CDR3 reads TGTGCCTGGACAGCCTTAGCCAAAAACATTCAGTACTTC.

This clone was recorded only once. This chain connects TRBV7-2 to TRBJ2-3, with 10 bases aligning to TRBD2. Germline V gene sequence: CDR1 SGHTA, CDR2 FQGNSA. The CDR3 is 19 residues long. The trim removed 4 bases at V and 0 bases at J, leaving 13 bases unmatched. CDR3 loop: CASSSPVAGGHTSTDTQYF. CDR3 nucleotide sequence: TGTGCCAGCAGCTCCCCCGTAGCGGGAGGTCACACTAGCACAGATACGCAGTATTTT.

The chain employs TRBV7-9 and TRBJ1-5; unclear D gene. CDR1 is SEHNR, CDR2 FQNEAQ, per germline (reference sequence). Deletions cut 4 bases from V and 5 bases from J, with 12 bases between. The CDR3 extends over 14 amino acids. The CDR3 protein is CASSSSNGYQPQHF. The CDR3 coding sequence is TGTGCCAGCAGCTCTTCTAACGGGTATCAGCCCCAGCATTTT.

The rearrangement joins TRBV4-2 to TRBJ2-5; D not certain. The CDR3 loop spans 17 amino acids. V was cut by 5 bases and J by 1 base, with 20 bases left in between. Germline-derived CDR1 and CDR2 are LGHNA and YNFKEQ. The CDR3 DNA follows: TGTGCCAGCAGCTCCGGTCGGGCCAGTGGGTTCCAAGAGACCCAGTACTTC. Translation: CASSSGRASGFQETQYF.

Concerning this clone itself: Other nucleotide sequences in the sample specify the same CDR3. The chain's CDR3 is CASSSGRDQPQHF. CDR3 sequence (DNA): TGTGCCAGCAGCTCGGGCCGTGATCAGCCCCAGCATTTT. This rearrangement joins TRBV7-2 to TRBJ1-5; the D is unclear. V was pared by 4 bases and J by 5 bases, with 9 bases between. Germline V CDR1 and CDR2: SGHTA, FQGNSA. This CDR3 has 13 amino acids.

The chain recombines TRBV6-5 with TRBJ1-2; perhaps TRBD1 as D (5 bases). Trimming shortened V by 5 bases and J by 7 bases, and 11 bases separated the two germline ends. Per germline, CDR1 MNHEY and CDR2 SVGAGI. CDR3 length equals 12 residues. In DNA form, the CDR3 reads TGTGCCAGCAGTAAGGGACGTCGTGGCTACACCTTC. Protein sequence: CASSKGRRGYTF.

In regard to this clone: This CDR3 is also generated by other DNA sequences in the sample. The chain recombines TRBV5-1 with TRBJ1-1; D gene unclear. The germline gives CDR1 SGHRS, CDR2 YFSETQ. The CDR3 covers 14 residues. V was shortened by 0 bases and J by 0 bases, with 6 bases between the two germline ends. The CDR3 coding sequence is TGCGCCAGCAGCTTGGAAGGGATGAACACTGAAGCTTTCTTT. It specifies CASSLEGMNTEAFF.

The genes are TRBV4-1 and TRBJ2-2, with a tentative D call TRBD1 (5 bases). This CDR3 spans 15 amino acids. Germline CDR1 reads MGHRA; CDR2 reads YSYEKL. Trimming removed 5 bases at V and 0 bases at J, with 10 bases between. The CDR3 region is CASSFTGANTGELFF. The CDR3 bases are TGCGCCAGCAGCTTCACAGGAGCGAACACCGGGGAGCTGTTTTTT.

The V and J genes are TRBV18 and TRBJ2-7; TRBD1 might be the D (5 bases). Looked up from germline, CDR1 is KGHSH and CDR2 is LQKENI. Trimming left V 6 bases short and J 4 bases short, with 13 bases between. The CDR3 has 13 residues. The CDR3, as DNA: TGTGCCAGCTCTGGGGCTGCAGGATACGAGCAGTACTTC. It yields the protein CASSGAAGYEQYF.

The V call is TRBV19, the J call TRBJ2-1; tentatively, D is TRBD1 or TRBD2 (6 bases each). Trimming cost V 6 bases and J 7 bases, with 13 bases left between them. The germline V gene encodes CDR1 LNHDA and CDR2 SQIVND (reference sequence). This CDR3 is built from 13 residues. Here the CDR3 DNA reads TGTGCCAGTAGCCGGGGGCTGGGGAATGAGCAGTTCTTC. Encoded protein: CASSRGLGNEQFF.

This sequence joins TRBV19 and TRBJ1-1; tentatively, D is TRBD1 (5 bases). Trimming shortened V by 9 bases and J by 4 bases, and 24 bases separated the two germline ends. Germline assignment: CDR1 LNHDA and CDR2 SQIVND (reference sequence). This CDR3 is 16 amino acids long. The CDR3 region has the DNA TGTGCCAGCACGGAAGGGCGGACATCGAGAAGCACTGAAGCTTTCTTT. As protein: CASTEGRTSRSTEAFF.

V and J are TRBV5-5 and TRBJ2-1; TRBD1 matches 9 bases. The CDR3 extends over 14 amino acids. Germline-derived CDR1 and CDR2 are SGHKS and YYEKEE (reference sequence). Trimming took 1 base from V and 7 from J; bases not matched to a gene: 3. CDR3 loop: CASSLRDRVNEQFF. The CDR3 nucleotides read TGTGCCAGCAGCTTGCGGGACAGGGTGAATGAGCAGTTCTTC.

This clone occurred once. Additional DNA sequences in this sample encode the identical CDR3. V gene TRBV11-2 combines with J gene TRBJ1-6; D gene ambiguous. In germline, CDR1 is SGHAT, CDR2 FQNNGV. With 5 bases removed from V and 6 bases from J, the gap between germline ends came to 11 bases. The CDR3 is 14 amino acids. Here the CDR3 reads CASSLRDGNSPLHF. The CDR3 DNA reads TGTGCCAGCAGCCTAAGGGATGGTAATTCACCCCTCCACTTT.

This sequence joins TRBV10-3 and TRBJ1-5; D gene unclear. The CDR3 sequence is 15 residues long. The ends were cut back, 0 bases at V and 7 bases at J, with 13 bases in the middle. Germline V CDR1 and CDR2: ENHRY, SYGVKD. CDR3 in DNA: TGTGCCATCAGTGAGTCGATGCAGCCTGTGCAGCCCCAGCATTTT. Translated, it gives CAISESMQPVQPQHF.

Here the CDR3 DNA reads TGTGCCAGTAGGGGGACAGCAGTTAATTCACCCCTCCACTTT. Protein: CASRGTAVNSPLHF. This chain joins TRBV19 and TRBJ1-6, with 7 bases aligning to TRBD1. V lost 6 bases and J lost 6; bases outside the gene matches: 5. This CDR3 is 14 amino acids long. The germline V gene encodes CDR1 LNHDA and CDR2 SQIVND (reference sequence).

Only one count was recorded for this clone. The rearrangement uses TRBV4-3 and TRBJ1-1; D may be TRBD1 (6 bases). Germline assignment: CDR1 LGHNA and CDR2 YSLEER. Trimming took off 4 bases at V and 5 bases at J, with 17 bases between the two ends. This CDR3 spans 15 amino acids. The CDR3, as DNA: TGCGCCAGCAGCCCAGGGGAAGGGGGAGGAACTGAAGCTTTCTTT. Translation gives CASSPGEGGGTEAFF.

The V call is TRBV11-2, the J call TRBJ2-1; 12 bases line up with TRBD2. J gave up 7 bases and V 2 bases, and 6 bases lay outside the gene matches. The CDR3 is made up of 16 amino acids. Per germline, CDR1 SGHAT and CDR2 FQNNGV. The CDR3 protein is CASSLSLAGGNNEQFF. CDR3 bases: TGTGCCAGCAGCTTATCTCTAGCGGGGGGGAATAATGAGCAGTTCTTC.

This clone was seen a handful of times. The chain employs TRBV18 and TRBJ1-6; D perhaps matches TRBD1 (6 bases). CDR3 length equals 13 residues. Trimming stripped 5 bases from V and 12 bases from J, with 14 bases between. CDR1 is KGHSH and CDR2 is LQKENI in the germline V gene. CDR3 in DNA: TGTGCCAGCTCAAACGGACAGATAGAACCCCTCCACTTT. Translated: CASSNGQIEPLHF.

This clone was observed a handful of times. The DNA for the CDR3 is TGTGCCAGCAGTGAGGGGGGGGGCTCTGGTTCGGAGACCCAGTACTTC. Its translation is CASSEGGGSGSETQYF. The genes are TRBV25-1 and TRBJ2-5; possibly TRBD2 for D (7 bases). CDR1 MGHDK and CDR2 SYGVNS come from the germline V gene. The ends were cut back, 3 bases at V and 5 bases at J, with 19 bases in the middle. CDR3 length: 16 amino acids.